Reported below is one TCR beta chain. The antigen is unknown. The data were taken from a study of OX40 agonist ivuxolimab in advanced cancers. Study conclusions and caveats: On average, CD8+ T cells showed a greater number of expanded clones than CD4+.

Generated by immunoSEQ multiplex PCR, the TCRdb table keeps only in-frame clones and is missing some. There are over 90,000 clones in the sample; 85% to 90% occur only once, and about 1.9% lies in the top ten. Germline values: CDR1 MNHEY, CDR2 SMNVEV (reference sequence). The trim removed 5 bases at V and 5 bases at J, leaving 10 bases unmatched. This CDR3 is built from 16 residues. The TCR originated in an adult with an advanced solid tumor such as melanoma, head and neck, liver or kidney cancer. The sequencing used CD4+ or CD8+ T cells sorted from blood, collected in a trial of the OX40 agonist ivuxolimab. The chain employs TRBV27 and TRBJ1-5; the match to TRBD1 covers 9 bases. The CDR3 reads CASSPSPGTGYQPQHF. The CDR3 DNA reads TGTGCCAGCAGTCCGAGTCCCGGGACAGGGTATCAGCCCCAGCATTTT.